These T cell receptor beta chains were read from a single sample in a study of blood T cell repertoires in COVID-19. Sequenced by immunoSEQ multiplex PCR; TCRdb stores in-frame clones only, minus some. The sample holds about 190,000 clones, about 77% seen once. Sample: peripheral blood. These receptors came from a woman aged 80 or over with active or convalescent COVID-19. CDR3s leave out the opening cysteine and the closing phenylalanine or tryptophan. Fields, in order: J gene, V gene, CDR3 protein.

J: TRBJ1-5
V: TRBV21-1
CDR3: ASNPTRNQPQH

J: TRBJ1-2
V: TRBV7-9
CDR3: ASSLVRANYGYT

J: TRBJ2-7
V: TRBV19
CDR3: ASSKQGRLLSEQY

J: TRBJ2-2
V: TRBV15
CDR3: ATSSRTGGNTGELF

J: TRBJ1-1
V: TRBV2
CDR3: ARGKREGKAF

J: TRBJ2-1
V: TRBV5-1
CDR3: ASSLAASGGSNEQF

J: TRBJ2-7
V: TRBV18
CDR3: ASSPGTGVNEQY

J: TRBJ2-1
V: TRBV19
CDR3: ASSIGTYNEQF

J: TRBJ2-5
V: TRBV6-1
CDR3: ASSEVGQGRETQY

J: TRBJ2-3
V: TRBV10-3
CDR3: ANRVSGTDTQY

J: TRBJ2-1
V: TRBV9
CDR3: ASSALAGGRIEQF

J: TRBJ1-2
V: TRBV7-8
CDR3: ASSLALRQANYGYT

J: TRBJ1-2
V: TRBV7-2
CDR3: ASSLSQGGYT

J: TRBJ2-1
V: TRBV6-5
CDR3: ASSPRQASNEQF

J: TRBJ1-2
V: TRBV3-1/TRBV3-2
CDR3: ASSLRGQWNYGYT

J: TRBJ2-1
V: TRBV28
CDR3: ASSLFVSSGEWEQF

J: TRBJ2-7
V: TRBV7-9
CDR3: ASSPAGTGGVQY